This TCR beta chain was retrieved from a study of T cell responses to AZD1222 COVID-19 vaccine. Study findings and constraints: A reported finding is that nearly half of spike-specific TCRs target unmutated variant regions. Only a handful of individuals given AZD1222 were seropositive at baseline. The breadth and depth of Spike-specific TCRs increased once two AZD1222 doses had been given. Sampling that yielded the repertoires occurred only after the peak T cell response.

With 2 bases removed from V and 6 bases from J, the gap between germline ends came to 16 bases. The CDR3 runs to 15 residues. Germline assignment: CDR1 MDHEN and CDR2 SYDVKM. Libraries were prepared by immunoSEQ multiplex PCR; TCRdb keeps only in-frame clonotypes and omits some of them. This table holds some 120,000 clones, approximately 85% found once. About this clone itself: The antigen remains undetermined.

The chain employs TRBV28 and TRBJ1-2; D gene uncertain. This material consisted of peripheral blood, taken on day 0 of AZD1222 vaccination. The sequence came from an adult in good health. The CDR3 is CASSLGRAPWHGYTF. The CDR3 DNA is TGTGCCAGCAGTTTAGGCCGGGCCCCATGGCATGGCTACACCTTC.